Listed here are 17 T cell receptor beta chains from one sample, sequenced in a study of OX40 agonist ivuxolimab in advanced cancers. Here immunoSEQ multiplex PCR was the method, and the copy in TCRdb shows in-frame clones only, minus some. The sample includes approximately 52,000 clones, 75% to 85% of them seen just once. The material was CD4+ or CD8+ T cells sorted from blood, obtained in a trial of the OX40 agonist ivuxolimab. These receptors were obtained from an adult with an advanced solid tumor such as melanoma, head and neck, liver or kidney cancer.

This chain joins TRBV13 and TRBJ2-5, with D hard to call. Germline loops: CDR1 PRHDT, CDR2 FYEKMQ (reference sequence). V lost 8 bases, J lost 1 base, and 17 bases lay in between. The CDR3 loop spans 15 amino acids. In DNA form, the CDR3 reads TGTGCCAGCTCCCGTAACATGAGGCTCCAAGAGACCCAGTACTTC. Translation: CASSRNMRLQETQYF.

This clone was picked up one time. J is TRBJ1-2 and V is TRBV29-1; weak D call: TRBD1 (6 bases). There are 12 residues in the CDR3. Germline V lookup: CDR1 SQVTM, CDR2 ANQGSEA. V lost 1 base and J 3 bases, leaving 6 bases between the germline ends. As DNA, the CDR3 is TGCAGCGTTGAAGGGACAGACTATGGCTACACCTTC. It codes for CSVEGTDYGYTF.

This chain joins TRBV5-1 and TRBJ1-4, with no clear D. This CDR3 is built from 15 residues. The V gene lost 5 bases and the J gene lost 2 bases, with 13 bases spanning the gap. Germline loops: CDR1 SGHRS, CDR2 YFSETQ. The CDR3 DNA follows: TGCGCCAGCAGTTGGGATTTGAGTACTAATGAAAAACTGTTTTTT. Protein product: CASSWDLSTNEKLFF.

This clone has a handful of counts. The chain carries TRBV5-4 and TRBJ2-7; D is possibly TRBD2 (6 bases). Germline V gene data show CDR1 as SGHNT and CDR2 as YYREEE (reference sequence). V lost 4 bases, J lost 5 bases, and 19 bases lay in between. CDR3 length equals 15 residues. Written as DNA, the CDR3 is TGTGCCAGCAGCCGGGACTCCGGTCGTTATCACGAGCAGTACTTC. Protein: CASSRDSGRYHEQYF.

This chain connects TRBV5-4 to TRBJ2-3; 9 bases match TRBD2. V shed 5 bases and J 6 bases; nucleotides not matched to a gene: 10. Germline V CDR1 and CDR2: SGHNT, YYREEE (reference sequence). This CDR3 is built from 15 residues. The CDR3 spells CASSRSGGRRDTQYF. The CDR3 bases are TGTGCCAGCAGTCGTAGCGGGGGACGTCGGGATACGCAGTATTTT. The full variable domain, in which reference TRBV5-4 and TRBJ2-3 provide the parts outside the CDR3, is ETGVTQSPTHLIKTRGQQVTLRCSSQSGHNTVSWYQQALGQGPQFIFQYYREEENGRGNFPPRFSGLQFPNYSSELNVNALELDDSALYLCASSRSGGRRDTQYFGPGTRLTVL.

This chain joins TRBV2 and TRBJ2-4; a possible D gene is TRBD1 (5 bases). V lost 3 bases to trimming and J lost 12 bases, with 15 bases between them. Germline V CDR1 and CDR2: SNHLY, FYNNEI. The CDR3 covers 13 residues. The CDR3 DNA follows: TGTGCCAGCAGTGACATCAGGGCGTTTCCTCAGTACTTC. It yields the protein CASSDIRAFPQYF.

The gene calls are TRBV4-2 and TRBJ1-3; D unclear. The CDR3 totals 16 residues. The V and J ends lost 0 bases and 2 bases respectively, with 11 bases between them. The V gene's germline CDR1 is LGHNA and CDR2 YNFKEQ. The CDR3 DNA reads TGTGCCAGCAGCCAAGATCCGGAATTACCTGGAAACACCATATATTTT. Amino acid sequence: CASSQDPELPGNTIYF.

The chain joins TRBV4-2 to TRBJ2-7, with 8 bases fitting TRBD1. The trim removed 0 bases at V and 5 bases at J, leaving 12 bases unmatched. The CDR3 has 17 residues. From germline, CDR1 is LGHNA and CDR2 YNFKEQ. CDR3 sequence reads: CASSQDGSGQVIDEQYF. The CDR3 bases are TGTGCCAGCAGCCAAGATGGGTCGGGACAGGTTATTGACGAGCAGTACTTC.

The chain recombines TRBV11-3 with TRBJ2-3; the match to TRBD2 covers 12 bases. Germline V gives CDR1 SGHNT, CDR2 YENEEA. The CDR3 runs 16 residues. V shed 5 bases and J 1 base; nucleotides not matched to a gene: 4. The CDR3 loop reads CASSRGTSGRTDTQYF. CDR3 nucleotides: TGTGCCAGCAGCCGGGGGACTAGCGGGCGCACAGATACGCAGTATTTT.

The genes are TRBV9 and TRBJ2-1; D is possibly TRBD1 (6 bases). The CDR3 runs 14 residues. Germline V gives CDR1 SGDLS, CDR2 YYNGEE. With 6 bases removed from V and 1 base from J, the gap between germline ends came to 11 bases. Here the CDR3 reads CASNLQGSYNEQFF. The CDR3 DNA follows: TGTGCCAGCAACCTACAGGGATCCTACAATGAGCAGTTCTTC.

The chain carries TRBV6-1 and TRBJ1-6; D is undetermined. There are 14 residues in the CDR3. V gave up 0 bases and J gave up 7 bases, with 7 bases separating them. The germline gives CDR1 MNHNS, CDR2 SASEGT. The CDR3 DNA sequence: TGTGCCAGCAGTGAAGCAGGGTTAAATTCACCCCTCCACTTT. Amino acid sequence: CASSEAGLNSPLHF.

The J gene is TRBJ2-1, the V gene TRBV2; 8 positions agree with TRBD2. The CDR3 sequence is 15 residues long. Trimming cost V 6 bases and J 3 bases; bases outside gene matches: 7. Germline V gene sequence: CDR1 SNHLY, CDR2 FYNNEI. CDR3 DNA: TGTGCCAGCAGCGAGAGCGGGGGCCGCTACAATGAGCAGTTCTTC. Its translation: CASSESGGRYNEQFF.

The chain recombines TRBV10-2 with TRBJ2-7, with 7 bases that match TRBD1. Germline CDR1 reads WSHSY; CDR2 reads SAAADI. The CDR3 consists of 15 residues. The V gene end was trimmed by 0 bases and the J gene end by 3 bases; junction bases not matched to a gene: 5. The CDR3 DNA reads TGCGCCAGCAGTGAGTCCTTGGGACAGAACTACGAGCAGTACTTC. This gives the protein CASSESLGQNYEQYF.

The chain uses TRBV7-2 and TRBJ1-2; D may be TRBD1 (5 bases). The length of the CDR3 is 16 residues. In germline, CDR1 is SGHTA, CDR2 FQGNSA. V was clipped by 3 bases and J by 6 bases, with 20 bases between them. The CDR3, as DNA: TGTGCCAGCAGCTTGTCATTCAGGGTCGGGAGGGATGGCTACACCTTC. It codes for CASSLSFRVGRDGYTF.

J is TRBJ2-3 and V is TRBV7-3; perhaps TRBD2 as D (7 bases). CDR1 and CDR2 (germline): SGHTA, FQGTGA. The length of the CDR3 is 14 residues. The V gene lost 7 bases and the J gene lost 5 bases, with 16 bases spanning the gap. The CDR3 DNA follows: TGTGCCAGCAACCGCGGGGGCCCGGGAGATACGCAGTATTTT. Encoded protein: CASNRGGPGDTQYF.

The V call is TRBV5-6, the J call TRBJ1-3; no reliable D call. The CDR3 length is 12 residues. CDR1 and CDR2 (germline): SGHDT, YYEEEE. V was shortened by 4 bases and J by 5 bases, with 7 bases between the two germline ends. The CDR3 DNA is TGTGCCAGCAGCCGCAGGCGAAACACCATATATTTT. This codes for CASSRRRNTIYF. Filled out from reference TRBV5-6 and TRBJ1-3, the complete variable domain reads DAGVTQSPTHLIKTRGQQVTLRCSPKSGHDTVSWYQQALGQGPQFIFQYYEEEERQRGNFPDRFSGHQFPNYSSELNVNALLLGDSALYLCASSRRRNTIYFGEGSWLTVV.

This clone was counted only a few times. The chain joins TRBV5-1 to TRBJ1-2; D call uncertain. CDR3 length: 15 amino acids. Trimming took off 0 bases at V and 0 bases at J, with 9 bases between the two ends. The germline V gene encodes CDR1 SGHRS and CDR2 YFSETQ. CDR3 residues: CASSLGYTTNYGYTF. DNA for the CDR3: TGCGCCAGCAGCTTGGGGTACACAACTAACTATGGCTACACCTTC.